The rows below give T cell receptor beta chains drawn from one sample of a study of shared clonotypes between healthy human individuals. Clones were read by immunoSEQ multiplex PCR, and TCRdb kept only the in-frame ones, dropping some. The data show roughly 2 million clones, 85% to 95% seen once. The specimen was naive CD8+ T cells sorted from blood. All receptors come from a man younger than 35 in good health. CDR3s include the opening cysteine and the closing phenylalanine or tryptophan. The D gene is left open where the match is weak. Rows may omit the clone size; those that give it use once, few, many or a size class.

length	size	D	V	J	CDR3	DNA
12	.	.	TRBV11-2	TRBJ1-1	CASASGWAEAFF	TGTGCCAGCGCCTCAGGGTGGGCTGAAGCTTTCTTT
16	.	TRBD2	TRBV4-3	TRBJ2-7	CASSQGEREGQGEQYF	TGCGCCAGCAGCCAAGGGGAGCGGGAGGGCCAGGGCGAGCAGTACTTC
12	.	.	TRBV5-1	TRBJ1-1	CASSPGGIEAFF	TGCGCCAGCAGCCCCGGGGGAATTGAAGCTTTCTTT
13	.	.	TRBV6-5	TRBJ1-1	CASSLTPNTEAFF	TGTGCCAGCAGTCTTACACCTAACACTGAAGCTTTCTTT
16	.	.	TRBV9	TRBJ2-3	CASSVDDRDFTDTQYF	TGTGCCAGCAGCGTAGATGACAGAGATTTCACAGATACGCAGTATTTT
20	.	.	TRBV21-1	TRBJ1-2	CASSNPAEQGVSRSNYGYTF	TGTGCCAGCAGCAATCCGGCAGAGCAGGGGGTCTCTCGTTCTAACTATGGCTACACCTTC
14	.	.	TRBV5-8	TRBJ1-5	CASSLETGNQPQHF	TGTGCCAGCAGCTTGGAAACAGGCAATCAGCCCCAGCATTTT
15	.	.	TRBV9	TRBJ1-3	CASSVGGASGNTIYF	TGTGCCAGCAGCGTAGGAGGAGCCTCTGGAAACACCATATATTTT
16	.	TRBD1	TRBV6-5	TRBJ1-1	CASSWAGTGLNTEAFF	TGTGCCAGCAGTTGGGCCGGGACAGGACTCAACACTGAAGCTTTCTTT
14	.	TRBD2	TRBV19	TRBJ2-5	CASSRLAGVLDQYF	TGTGCCAGTAGTCGACTAGCGGGAGTTCTGGACCAGTACTTC
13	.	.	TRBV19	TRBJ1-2	CASSTATSYGYTF	TGTGCCAGTAGTACGGCTACGTCCTATGGCTACACCTTC
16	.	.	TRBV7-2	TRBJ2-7	CASSQGQRAYWYEQYF	TGTGCCAGCAGCCAGGGGCAGAGAGCGTACTGGTACGAGCAGTACTTC
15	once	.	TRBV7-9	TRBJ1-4	CASSTRTETNEKLFF	TGTGCCAGCAGCACGCGGACAGAAACTAATGAAAAACTGTTTTTT
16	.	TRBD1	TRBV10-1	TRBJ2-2	CASSSGTGDDTGELFF	TGCGCCAGCAGTTCCGGGACAGGGGACGACACCGGGGAGCTGTTTTTT
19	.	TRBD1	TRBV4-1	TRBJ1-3	CASSFWDRGRYLGGNTIYF	TGCGCCAGCAGCTTCTGGGACAGGGGGCGTTATTTGGGGGGAAACACCATATATTTT
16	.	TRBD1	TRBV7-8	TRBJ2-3	CASSYRQGLSTDTQYF	TGTGCCAGCAGTTACCGACAGGGATTGAGCACAGATACGCAGTATTTT
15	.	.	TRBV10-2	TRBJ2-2	CASSDRLVNTGELFF	TGCGCCAGCAGTGATAGGCTAGTGAACACCGGGGAGCTGTTTTTT
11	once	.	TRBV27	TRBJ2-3	CASSTPVTQYF	TGTGCCAGCAGTACCCCAGTTACGCAGTATTTT
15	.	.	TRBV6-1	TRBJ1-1	CASSDDTYMNTEAFF	TGTGCCAGCAGTGACGATACCTATATGAACACTGAAGCTTTCTTT
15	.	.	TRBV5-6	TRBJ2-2	CASSLVAGNTGELFF	TGTGCCAGCAGCTTGGTGGCGGGGAACACCGGGGAGCTGTTTTTT
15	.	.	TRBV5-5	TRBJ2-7	CASSLVPGSSYEQYF	TGTGCCAGCAGCTTGGTTCCGGGAAGCTCCTACGAGCAGTACTTC
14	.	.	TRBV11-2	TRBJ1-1	CASSLARGNTEAFF	TGTGCCAGCAGCTTAGCCCGAGGGAACACTGAAGCTTTCTTT
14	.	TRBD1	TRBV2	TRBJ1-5	CASSLDRDYQPQHF	TGTGCCAGCAGTCTGGACAGGGACTATCAGCCCCAGCATTTT
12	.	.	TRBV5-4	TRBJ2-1	CASSYGVNEQFF	TGTGCCAGCAGCTATGGGGTCAATGAGCAGTTCTTC
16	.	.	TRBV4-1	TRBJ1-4	CASSQDPGATNEKLFF	TGCGCCAGCAGCCAAGATCCAGGGGCAACTAATGAAAAACTGTTTTTT
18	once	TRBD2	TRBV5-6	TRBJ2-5	CASSSERLAGGPGETQYF	TGTGCCAGCAGCTCGGAAAGACTAGCGGGAGGGCCTGGGGAGACCCAGTACTTC
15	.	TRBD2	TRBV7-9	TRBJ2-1	CASSPRLADYNEQFF	TGTGCCAGCAGCCCAAGACTAGCGGACTACAATGAGCAGTTCTTC
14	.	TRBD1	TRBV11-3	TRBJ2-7	CASSSDRGHNEQYF	TGTGCCAGCAGTTCGGACAGGGGGCACAACGAGCAGTACTTC
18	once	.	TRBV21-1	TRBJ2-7	CASSKRSGTSGVSYEQYF	TGTGCCAGCAGCAAAAGGTCGGGCACTAGCGGGGTTTCCTACGAGCAGTACTTC